Following are 9 T cell receptor gamma chains from one sample sequenced in a study of γδ T cells in repeated Plasmodium falciparum infection. Flow sorting of PBMC yielded separate Vgamma9/Vdelta2+ and Vdelta2-negative gammadelta T cell populations for bulk repertoire analysis. TCRdb reran clone calling via CATT on the multiplex PCR reads. The table records roughly 15,000 gamma-chain clones, 1.5% to 2% of them present only once. Sequencing was carried out using gamma-delta T cells from blood. The receptors originated from a pool of human donors (malaria-infected and uninfected, not separated).

This clone is medium-sized (0.01 to 0.1%) within its sample. The junction shows a germline mismatch at one end, possibly a read error. This chain joins TRGV9 and TRGJP. This CDR3 is 17 amino acids long. Per the germline V gene, CDR1 is GITISATS and CDR2 is ISYDGTV (reference sequence). The CDR3 reads CALWVVVQELGKKIKVF. CDR3 coding DNA: TGTGCCTTGTGGGTGGTGGTACAAGAGTTGGGCAAAAAAATCAAGGTATTT.

This clone was seen repeatedly, ten times or more. A far larger clone is off by one base, so a read error is likely. Other DNA sequences in this sample translate to the same CDR3. The V gene is TRGV2, the J gene TRGJ1 or TRGJ2. Here the J gene was assigned by germline matching of the DNA, as TCRdb has none. The length of the CDR3 is 15 residues. CDR1 is EGSNGY and CDR2 is YDSYNSKV in the germline V gene. CDR3 coding DNA: TGCGCCACCTGGGACGGGCCAGGTCCGGATTATAAGAAACTCTTT. Translating it yields CATWDGPGPDYKKLF.

This clone was picked up many times. A far larger clone differs by one base, so this is likely a read error. The same CDR3 arises from other DNA sequences in this sample as well. The chain couples TRGV9 to TRGJ1 or TRGJ2. Germline V gene data show CDR1 as GITISATS and CDR2 as ISYDGTV (reference sequence). J was trimmed by 4 bases and V by 1 base; bases with no gene match: 10. The CDR3 spans 15 residues. This CDR3 reads CALWEVPRNYYKKLF. The CDR3 bases are TGTGCCTTGTGGGAGGTTCCCCGGAACTATTATAAGAAACTCTTT.

In its sample, this clone was seen many times. Given a far larger clone just one base away, this is likely a sequencing read error. J is TRGJP and V is TRGV9. This CDR3 has 17 residues. Germline values: CDR1 GITISATS, CDR2 ISYDGTV (reference sequence). The CDR3, as DNA: TGTGCCTCGTGGGAGGTGGATGGGGAGTTGGGCAAAAAAATCAAGGTATTT. This codes for CASWEVDGELGKKIKVF.

This clone was observed many times. TCRdb lists the protein of a much larger clone for this DNA, which differs at residue 4, so this is likely a read error; the protein given here is translated from the DNA itself. Other DNA sequences in the same sample also yield this CDR3. The chain uses TRGV9 and TRGJ1 or TRGJ2. No J gene is reported in TCRdb; it was inferred here by comparing the DNA with germline. CDR3 length equals 11 residues. Per the germline V gene, CDR1 is GITISATS and CDR2 is ISYDGTV (reference sequence). The CDR3 nucleotides are TGTGCCTTGCGGGAGACCCCGGGGAAACTCTTT. This sequence encodes CALRETPGKLF.

This clone has at least ten counts. The chain joins TRGV9 to TRGJP. As TCRdb names no J gene, one was assigned here on the basis of a DNA match to germline. The CDR3 runs 19 residues. Germline CDR1 GITISATS, CDR2 ISYDGTV (reference sequence). J lost 6 bases, V lost 0 bases, and 11 bases had no gene match. CDR3 DNA sequence: TGTGCCTTGTGGGAGGTGCGGGAGCCGGGAGAGTTGGGCAAAAAAATCAAGGTATTT. It encodes CALWEVREPGELGKKIKVF.

This clone showed up just a few times. A far larger clone is a single base away, which makes a read error likely. No DNA is shown, since the ends of the CDR3 on it are uncertain; the CDR3 is the one TCRdb lists. No J gene call was made, and the V gene is TRGV3. The CDR3 extends over 31 residues, inclusive of both ends. Germline V gene lookup returns CDR1 VTNTFY and CDR2 YDVSTARD (reference sequence). This CDR3 is CATWDRIIIRNSLAVEQHLLSQVSIGRIQHF.

This clone was seen a few times. The amino acid sequence in TCRdb belongs to a much larger clone and departs from this DNA's translation at residue 13, likely a sequencing read error; the sequence shown is translated from the DNA. The chain recombines TRGV9 with TRGJP. TCRdb leaves out the J gene; it was filled in here by matching the DNA to germline. Germline V gives CDR1 GITISATS, CDR2 ISYDGTV (reference sequence). The CDR3 covers 17 residues. DNA of the CDR3: TGTGCCTTGTGGGAGGCGGGACGAGAGTTGGGCAAAGAAATCAAGGTATTT. Translation: CALWEAGRELGKEIKVF.

This clone turned up a few times. The protein held in TCRdb is that of a much larger clone and does not match this DNA's translation at residue 6, likely because of a read error; the protein shown is translated from the DNA. The rearrangement uses TRGV5 and TRGJ1 or TRGJ2. No J gene was available from TCRdb, and it was assigned here by a germline match of the DNA. CDR1 VINAFY and CDR2 YDVSNSKD come from the germline V gene. This CDR3 region has 12 residues. Losses at the gene ends were 3 bases for V and 7 bases for J; bases not matched to a gene: 6. The chain's CDR3 is CATWDVDYKKLF. CDR3 nucleotides: TGTGCCACCTGGGACGTCGACTATAAGAAACTCTTT.